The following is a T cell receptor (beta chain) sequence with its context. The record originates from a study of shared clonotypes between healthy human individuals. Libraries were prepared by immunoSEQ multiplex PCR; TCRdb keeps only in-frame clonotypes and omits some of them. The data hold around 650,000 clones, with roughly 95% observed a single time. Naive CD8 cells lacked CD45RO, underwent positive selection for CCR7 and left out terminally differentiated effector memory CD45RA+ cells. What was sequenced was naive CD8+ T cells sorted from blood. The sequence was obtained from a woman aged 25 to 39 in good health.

The CDR3 spells CASSQVDRGSEKLFF. For the CDR3, the DNA is TGTGCCAGCAGCCAAGTAGACAGGGGCAGCGAAAAACTGTTTTTT. The V gene is TRBV4-2, the J gene TRBJ1-4; 8 nucleotides match TRBD1. V trimming: 1 base; J trimming: 8 bases; junction bases outside the gene matches: 6. Per germline, CDR1 LGHNA and CDR2 YNFKEQ. This CDR3 is 15 amino acids long.